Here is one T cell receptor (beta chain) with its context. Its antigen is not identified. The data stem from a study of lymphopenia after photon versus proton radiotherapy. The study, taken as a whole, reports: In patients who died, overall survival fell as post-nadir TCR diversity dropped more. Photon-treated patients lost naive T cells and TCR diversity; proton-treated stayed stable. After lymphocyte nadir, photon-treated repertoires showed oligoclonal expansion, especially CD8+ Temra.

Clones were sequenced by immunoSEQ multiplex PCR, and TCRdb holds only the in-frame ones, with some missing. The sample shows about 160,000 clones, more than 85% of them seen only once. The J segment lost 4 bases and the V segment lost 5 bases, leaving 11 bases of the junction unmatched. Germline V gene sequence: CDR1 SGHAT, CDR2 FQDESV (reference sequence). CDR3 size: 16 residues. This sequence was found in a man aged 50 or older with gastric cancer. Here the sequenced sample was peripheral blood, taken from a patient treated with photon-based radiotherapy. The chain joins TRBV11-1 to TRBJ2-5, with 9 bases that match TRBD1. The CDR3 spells CASSGTGTGRIETQYF. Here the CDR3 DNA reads TGTGCCAGCAGCGGAACCGGGACAGGGAGGATAGAGACCCAGTACTTC.